This T cell receptor (beta chain) originates from a study of cytomegalovirus exposure and HLA in healthy donors. Study overall: The study placed 70% to 90% of its 350 to 400 genotyped donors in the Caucasian-associated ancestry cluster. Overall study results and limits: Common viral pathogens seemed, in a later analysis, to connect with several of the most significant clusters. Later on, an analysis tied 15,000 to 20,000 TCR beta sequences to HLA alleles at 0.05 false discovery rate. Earlier analysis yielded a pattern in which most TCR beta V segments were productive about 87% or about 30% of the time.

Amplification used 60 Vbeta primers and 13 Jbeta primers. Repertoires were generated with immunoSEQ multiplex PCR, while TCRdb's copy carries only in-frame clones and drops some. The sample carries 150,000 to 200,000 clones, around 87% recorded once. About this clone itself: Its antigen is as yet unknown.

The CDR3 length is 13 residues. V was shortened by 8 bases and J by 1 base, with 9 bases between the two germline ends. CDR1 is MDHEN, CDR2 SYDVKM, per germline. The sequencing input was PBMCs. The genes are TRBV28 and TRBJ1-5, with unresolved D. This TCR derives from a woman aged 18-29 years in good health and CMV-seronegative. As DNA, the CDR3 is TGTGCCAGCTGGAGAAACAGCAATCAGCCCCAGCATTTT. Amino acids: CASWRNSNQPQHF.